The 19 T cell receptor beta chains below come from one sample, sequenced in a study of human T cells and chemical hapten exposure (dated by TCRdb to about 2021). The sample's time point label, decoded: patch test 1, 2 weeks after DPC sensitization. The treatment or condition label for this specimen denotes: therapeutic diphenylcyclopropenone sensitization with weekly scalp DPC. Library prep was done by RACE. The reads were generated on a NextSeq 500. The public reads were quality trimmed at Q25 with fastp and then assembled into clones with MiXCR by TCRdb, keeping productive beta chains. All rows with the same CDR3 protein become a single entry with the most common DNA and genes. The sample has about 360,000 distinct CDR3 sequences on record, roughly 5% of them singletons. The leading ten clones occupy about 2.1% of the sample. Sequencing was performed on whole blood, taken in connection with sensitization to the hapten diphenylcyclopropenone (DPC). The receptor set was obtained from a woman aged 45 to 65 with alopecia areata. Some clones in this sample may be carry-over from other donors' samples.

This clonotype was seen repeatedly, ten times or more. The CDR3 sequence: CASSFFRPRGGNEQFF. For the CDR3, the DNA is TGCGCCAGCAGCTTTTTTCGGCCCCGAGGAGGGAATGAGCAGTTCTTC. V and J are TRBV5-1 and TRBJ2-1; weak D call: TRBD2 (6 bases). The CDR3 consists of 16 residues. Germline CDR1 is SGHRS and CDR2 is YFSETQ. Trimming cost V 2 bases and J 7 bases, with 19 bases left between them.

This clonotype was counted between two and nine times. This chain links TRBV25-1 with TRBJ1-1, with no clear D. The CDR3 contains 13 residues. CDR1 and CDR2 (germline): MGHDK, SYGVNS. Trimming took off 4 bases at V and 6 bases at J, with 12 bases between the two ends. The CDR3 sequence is CASSGYLSPEAFF. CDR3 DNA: TGTGCCAGCAGTGGTTATCTTTCCCCTGAAGCTTTCTTT.

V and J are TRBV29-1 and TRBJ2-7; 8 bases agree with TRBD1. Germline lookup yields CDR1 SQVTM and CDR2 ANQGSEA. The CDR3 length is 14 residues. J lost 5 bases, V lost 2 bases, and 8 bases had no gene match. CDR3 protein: CSVEFPGQVHEQYF. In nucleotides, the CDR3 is TGCAGCGTTGAATTTCCGGGACAGGTGCACGAGCAGTACTTC.

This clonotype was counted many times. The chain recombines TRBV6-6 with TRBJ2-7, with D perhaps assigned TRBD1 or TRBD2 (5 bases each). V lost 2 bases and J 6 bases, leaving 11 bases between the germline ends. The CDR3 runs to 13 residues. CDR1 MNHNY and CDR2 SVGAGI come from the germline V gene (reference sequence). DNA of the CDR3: TGTGCCAGCAGTTACGGGACCCCGCCCGAGCAGTACTTC. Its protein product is CASSYGTPPEQYF.

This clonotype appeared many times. CDR3 sequence: CSVTGTGRTQYF. The CDR3 DNA sequence: TGCAGCGTTACAGGTACTGGGCGGACCCAGTACTTC. The genes are TRBV29-1 and TRBJ2-5; TRBD1 is a possible D gene (5 bases). Germline V gene lookup returns CDR1 SQVTM and CDR2 ANQGSEA. V gave up 5 bases and J gave up 7 bases, with 14 bases separating them. The CDR3 totals 12 residues.

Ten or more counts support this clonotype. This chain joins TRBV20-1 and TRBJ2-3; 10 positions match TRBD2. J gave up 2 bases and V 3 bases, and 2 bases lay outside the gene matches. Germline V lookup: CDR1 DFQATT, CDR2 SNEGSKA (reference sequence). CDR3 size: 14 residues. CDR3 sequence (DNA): TGCAGTGCTAGCCTAGCGGGAGCCACAGATACGCAGTATTTT. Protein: CSASLAGATDTQYF.

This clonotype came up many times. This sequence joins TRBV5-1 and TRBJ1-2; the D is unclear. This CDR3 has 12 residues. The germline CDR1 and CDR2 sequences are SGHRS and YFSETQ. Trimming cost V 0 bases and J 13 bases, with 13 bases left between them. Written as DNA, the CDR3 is TGCGCCAGCAGCTTGGAATATACCGGTTTCACCTTC. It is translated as CASSLEYTGFTF. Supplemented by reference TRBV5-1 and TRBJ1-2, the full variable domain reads KAGVTQTPRYLIKTRGQQVTLSCSPISGHRSVSWYQQTPGQGLQFLFEYFSETQRNKGNFPGRFSGRQFSNSRSEMNVSTLELGDSALYLCASSLEYTGFTFGSGTRLTVV.

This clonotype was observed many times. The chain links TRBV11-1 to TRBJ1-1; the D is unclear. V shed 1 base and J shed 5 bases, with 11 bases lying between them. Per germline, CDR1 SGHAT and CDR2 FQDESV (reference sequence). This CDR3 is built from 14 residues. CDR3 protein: CASSLGPRVTEAFF. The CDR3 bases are TGTGCCAGCAGCTTAGGCCCGCGAGTTACTGAAGCTTTCTTT.

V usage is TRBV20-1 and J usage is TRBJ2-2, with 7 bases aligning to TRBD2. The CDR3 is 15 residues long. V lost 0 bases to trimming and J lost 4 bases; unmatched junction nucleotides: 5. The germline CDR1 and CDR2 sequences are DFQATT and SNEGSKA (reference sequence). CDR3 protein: CSARDRVAGTGELFF. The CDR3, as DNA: TGCAGTGCTAGAGATCGGGTAGCGGGCACCGGGGAGCTGTTTTTT.

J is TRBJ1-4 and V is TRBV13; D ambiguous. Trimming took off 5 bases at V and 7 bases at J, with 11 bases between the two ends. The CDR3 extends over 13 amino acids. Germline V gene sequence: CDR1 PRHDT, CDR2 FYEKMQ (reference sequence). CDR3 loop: CASSPRAGEKLFF. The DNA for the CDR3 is TGTGCCAGCAGCCCCCGTGCGGGTGAAAAACTGTTTTTT.

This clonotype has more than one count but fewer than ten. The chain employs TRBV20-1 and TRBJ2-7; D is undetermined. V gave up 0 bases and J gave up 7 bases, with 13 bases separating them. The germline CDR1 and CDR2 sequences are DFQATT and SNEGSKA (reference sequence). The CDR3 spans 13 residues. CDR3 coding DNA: TGCAGTGCTAGAGATCGGCCCGCCTTTGAGCAGTACTTC. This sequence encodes CSARDRPAFEQYF.

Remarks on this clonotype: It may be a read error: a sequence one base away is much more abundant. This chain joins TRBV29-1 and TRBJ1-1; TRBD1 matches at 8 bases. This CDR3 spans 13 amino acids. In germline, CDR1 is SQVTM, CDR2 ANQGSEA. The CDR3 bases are TGCAGCGTTGGCCGGGACAGGAACACTGAAGCTTACTTT. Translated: CSVGRDRNTEAYF.

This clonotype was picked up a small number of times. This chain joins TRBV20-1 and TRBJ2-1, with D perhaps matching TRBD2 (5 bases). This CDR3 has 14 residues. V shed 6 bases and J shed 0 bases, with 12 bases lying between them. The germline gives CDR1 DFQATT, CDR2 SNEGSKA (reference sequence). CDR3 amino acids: CSATRRSSYNEQFF. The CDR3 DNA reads TGCAGTGCCACCAGGAGGAGCTCCTACAATGAGCAGTTCTTC.

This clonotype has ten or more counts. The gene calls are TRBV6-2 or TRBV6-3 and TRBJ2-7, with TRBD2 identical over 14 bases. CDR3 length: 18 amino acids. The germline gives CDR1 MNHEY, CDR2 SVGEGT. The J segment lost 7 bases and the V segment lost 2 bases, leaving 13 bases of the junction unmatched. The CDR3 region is CASSYISPGLAGVGEQYF. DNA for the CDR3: TGTGCCAGCAGTTACATTTCACCGGGACTAGCGGGAGTCGGGGAGCAGTACTTC.

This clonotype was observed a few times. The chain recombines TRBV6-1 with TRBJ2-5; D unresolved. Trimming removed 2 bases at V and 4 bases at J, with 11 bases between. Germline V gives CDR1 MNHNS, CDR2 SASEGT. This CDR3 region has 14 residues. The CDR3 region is CASSERSARETQYF. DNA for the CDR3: TGTGCCAGCAGTGAAAGGTCCGCGCGAGAGACCCAGTACTTC.

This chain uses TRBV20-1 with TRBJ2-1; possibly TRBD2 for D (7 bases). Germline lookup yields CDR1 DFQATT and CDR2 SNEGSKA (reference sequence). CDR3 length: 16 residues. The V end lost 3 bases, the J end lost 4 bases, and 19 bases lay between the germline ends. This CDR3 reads CSASLSGTHLYNEQFF. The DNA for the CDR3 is TGCAGTGCTAGTTTGAGCGGGACACATCTTTACAATGAGCAGTTCTTC.

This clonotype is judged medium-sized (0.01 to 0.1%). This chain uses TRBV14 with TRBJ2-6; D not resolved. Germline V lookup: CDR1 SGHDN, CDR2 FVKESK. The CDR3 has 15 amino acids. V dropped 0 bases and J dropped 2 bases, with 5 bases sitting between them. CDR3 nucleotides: TGTGCCAGCAGCCAAGACGGAACTGGGGCCAACGTCCTGACTTTC. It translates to CASSQDGTGANVLTF.

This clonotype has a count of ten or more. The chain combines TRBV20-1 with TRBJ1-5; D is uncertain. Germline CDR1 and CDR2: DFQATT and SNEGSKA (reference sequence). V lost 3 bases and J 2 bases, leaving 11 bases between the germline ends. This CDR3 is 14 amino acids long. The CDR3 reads CSASIPQGNQPQHF. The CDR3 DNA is TGCAGTGCTAGTATCCCTCAGGGCAATCAGCCCCAGCATTTT.

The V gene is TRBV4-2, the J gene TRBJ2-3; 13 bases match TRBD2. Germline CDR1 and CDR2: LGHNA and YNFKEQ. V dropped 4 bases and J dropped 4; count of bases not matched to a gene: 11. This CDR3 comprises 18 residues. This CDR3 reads CASSRKNGLAGAADTQYF. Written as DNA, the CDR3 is TGTGCCAGCAGCCGCAAAAACGGACTAGCGGGAGCGGCAGATACGCAGTATTTT.